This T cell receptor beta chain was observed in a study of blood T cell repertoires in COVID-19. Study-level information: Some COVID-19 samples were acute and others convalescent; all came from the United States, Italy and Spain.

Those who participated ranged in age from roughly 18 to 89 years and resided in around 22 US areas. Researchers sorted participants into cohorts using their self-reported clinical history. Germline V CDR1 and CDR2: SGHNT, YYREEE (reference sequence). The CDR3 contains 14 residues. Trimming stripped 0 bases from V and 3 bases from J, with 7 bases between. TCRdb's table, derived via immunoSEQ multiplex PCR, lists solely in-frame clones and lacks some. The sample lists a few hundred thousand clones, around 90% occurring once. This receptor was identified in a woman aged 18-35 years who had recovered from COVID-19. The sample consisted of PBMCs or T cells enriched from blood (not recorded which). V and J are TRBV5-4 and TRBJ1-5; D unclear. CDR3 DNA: TGTGCCAGCAGCTTGGGAGTGAACAATCAGCCCCAGCATTTT. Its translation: CASSLGVNNQPQHF.